What follows are 24 T cell receptor beta chains derived from one specimen sequenced in a study of PD-1 blockade in mismatch repair-deficient tumors. Measured with immunoSEQ multiplex PCR; TCRdb has only the in-frame clones, and not every one. The sample yields around 10,000 clones, approximately 85% seen once. This sample comprised PBMCs, obtained 46 weeks after starting pembrolizumab. These receptors came from an adult with mismatch repair-deficient cancer.

J is TRBJ2-1 and V is TRBV2; D may be TRBD2 (6 bases). Looked up from germline, CDR1 is SNHLY and CDR2 is FYNNEI. The CDR3 runs to 14 residues. V was shortened by 10 bases and J by 0 bases, with 13 bases between the two germline ends. The CDR3 region is CATPKAGSYNEQFF. CDR3 nucleotides: TGTGCCACCCCTAAAGCGGGCTCCTACAATGAGCAGTTCTTC.

This clone was counted a few times. The V call is TRBV30, the J call TRBJ2-7; 7 bases match TRBD2. This CDR3 contains 14 residues. Germline loops: CDR1 GTSNPN, CDR2 SVGIG (reference sequence). The V and J ends lost 5 bases and 2 bases, in that order; junction bases with no gene match: 9. Here the CDR3 DNA reads TGTGCCTGGGGGGAGGGTAGCGCGACCTACGAGCAGTACTTC. It yields the protein CAWGEGSATYEQYF.

This clone was counted between two and nine times. The chain employs TRBV27 and TRBJ2-7; D remains unclear. This CDR3 spans 14 amino acids. Trimming stripped 4 bases from V and 0 bases from J, with 10 bases between. Germline V gives CDR1 MNHEY, CDR2 SMNVEV (reference sequence). CDR3 sequence: CASSSYSSSYEQYF. The CDR3 nucleotides read TGTGCCAGCAGTTCGTACAGCAGCTCCTACGAGCAGTACTTC.

The chain has TRBV7-6 and TRBJ1-1, with 8 bases lining up with TRBD1. The CDR3 has 13 amino acids. Trimming removed 4 bases from V and 9 bases from J; junction bases left unmatched: 7. Germline-derived CDR1 and CDR2 are SGHVS and FNYEAQ. The CDR3 DNA reads TGTGCCAGCAGCTCTACAGGGGGAATAAAAGCTTTCTTT. This gives the protein CASSSTGGIKAFF.

J is TRBJ2-7 and V is TRBV5-1; D is unresolved. The CDR3 length is 12 residues. Germline values: CDR1 SGHRS, CDR2 YFSETQ. Trimming pared 3 bases from V and 3 bases from J, leaving 7 bases between. In DNA form, the CDR3 reads TGCGCCAGCAGCTCTTCCGGCTACGAGCAGTACTTC. It yields the protein CASSSSGYEQYF.

The rearrangement joins TRBV28 to TRBJ2-7; TRBD2 agrees at 7 bases. Losses at the gene ends were 9 bases for V and 0 bases for J; bases not matched to a gene: 5. This CDR3 is 13 amino acids long. Germline CDR1 MDHEN, CDR2 SYDVKM. The CDR3 is CASTGGYSYEQYF. In DNA, the CDR3 is TGTGCCAGTACGGGGGGTTACTCCTACGAGCAGTACTTC.

This rearrangement joins TRBV5-6 to TRBJ1-4; 7 nucleotides agree with TRBD1. The CDR3 is 16 residues long. Trimming removed 4 bases from V and 0 bases from J; junction bases left unmatched: 6. The germline gives CDR1 SGHDT, CDR2 YYEEEE. The CDR3 is CASSRRGVATNEKLFF. The DNA of the CDR3 is TGTGCCAGCAGCCGCAGGGGGGTCGCAACTAATGAAAAACTGTTTTTT.

This chain joins TRBV2 and TRBJ2-2, with 12 bases aligning to TRBD2. Germline CDR1 SNHLY, CDR2 FYNNEI. With 5 bases clipped from V and 6 bases from J, the junction kept 7 bases outside the gene matches. The CDR3 runs 16 residues. The CDR3 is CASSFETSGRSGELFF. The DNA of the CDR3 is TGTGCCAGCAGTTTCGAGACTAGCGGGAGATCCGGGGAGCTGTTTTTT.

The CDR3 spells CASSVRVASPGDNEQFF. Here the CDR3 DNA reads TGTGCCAGCAGCGTCAGGGTCGCTTCACCGGGTGACAATGAGCAGTTCTTC. The rearrangement links TRBV9 to TRBJ2-1, with TRBD1 as a possible D gene (5 bases). CDR1 is SGDLS and CDR2 is YYNGEE in the germline V gene. The V gene lost 2 bases and the J gene lost 5 bases, with 20 bases spanning the gap. CDR3 length equals 17 residues.

The chain combines TRBV6-1 with TRBJ2-7; D possibly corresponds to TRBD2 (5 bases). Trimming removed 7 bases from V and 0 bases from J, with 16 bases in between. Germline CDR1 and CDR2: MNHNS and SASEGT. The CDR3 consists of 15 residues. The CDR3 sequence is CASTLGVLPSYEQYF. CDR3 DNA: TGTGCCAGCACCCTGGGAGTTTTGCCCTCCTACGAGCAGTACTTC.

The rearrangement uses TRBV9 and TRBJ2-7; TRBD1 agrees at 9 bases. CDR3 length equals 14 residues. Germline CDR1 and CDR2: SGDLS and YYNGEE. V lost 3 bases, J lost 6 bases, and 7 bases stayed unmatched. The CDR3: CASSAGTGFREQYF. In DNA, the CDR3 is TGTGCCAGCAGCGCCGGGACAGGGTTCCGCGAGCAGTACTTC.

CDR3 sequence (DNA): TGTGCCAGCTCACCAGAGGGAGGGATGGTGAATCAGCCCCAGCATTTT. Amino acid sequence: CASSPEGGMVNQPQHF. J is TRBJ1-5 and V is TRBV18; no reliable D call. Deletions cut 2 bases from V and 4 bases from J, with 15 bases between. This CDR3 is 16 amino acids long. Germline-derived CDR1 and CDR2 are KGHSH and LQKENI. The whole variable domain, filled in from reference TRBV18 and TRBJ1-5, reads NAGVMQNPRHLVRRRGQEARLRCSPMKGHSHVYWYRQLPEEGLKFMVYLQKENIIDESGMPKERFSAEFPKEGPSILRIQQVVRGDSAAYFCASSPEGGMVNQPQHFGDGTRLSIL.

This chain uses TRBV7-9 with TRBJ1-5; possible D gene TRBD1, 6 bases. Trimming cost V 11 bases and J 3 bases, with 11 bases left between them. The length of the CDR3 is 12 residues. The germline V gene encodes CDR1 SEHNR and CDR2 FQNEAQ (reference sequence). CDR3 sequence: CAFTGLNQPQHF. The CDR3 DNA follows: TGTGCCTTTACAGGGCTCAATCAGCCCCAGCATTTT.

The chain has TRBV28 and TRBJ2-2; 7 bases are shared with TRBD2. Germline V gene data show CDR1 as MDHEN and CDR2 as SYDVKM. The CDR3 has 15 residues. V lost 5 bases and J lost 5; bases outside the gene matches: 8. CDR3 sequence: CASSGRVVKTGELFF. DNA for the CDR3: TGTGCCAGCAGTGGGAGGGTGGTCAAAACCGGGGAGCTGTTTTTT.

V and J are TRBV6-5 and TRBJ1-2; D not certain. The V end was cut by 3 bases, the J end by 7 bases, with 18 bases between. The germline V gene has CDR1 MNHEY and CDR2 SVGAGI. This CDR3 has 15 amino acids. The chain's CDR3 is CASSYMVGAQVGYTF. The DNA of the CDR3 is TGTGCCAGCAGTTATATGGTGGGCGCCCAGGTTGGCTACACCTTC.

This clone was recorded only once. V is TRBV15 and J is TRBJ2-7, with 7 positions matching TRBD2. This CDR3 has 15 amino acids. CDR1 is LNHNV, CDR2 YYDKDF, per germline (reference sequence). Germline trimming cut 1 base from V and 5 bases from J; bases unmatched to any gene: 8. Written as DNA, the CDR3 is TGTGCCACCAGCAGAGGAGGAAGCGGGAATAACGAGCAGTACTTC. Translation: CATSRGGSGNNEQYF.

Only a few counts were recorded for this clone. This chain links TRBV6-1 with TRBJ1-3; a possible D gene is TRBD1 (5 bases). The CDR3 consists of 15 residues. Germline-derived CDR1 and CDR2 are MNHNS and SASEGT. Deletions cut 4 bases from V and 6 bases from J, with 16 bases between. CDR3 protein: CASSVGDGGSNTIYF. The DNA of the CDR3 is TGTGCCAGCAGTGTCGGTGACGGGGGTTCAAACACCATATATTTT.

This clone came up once. This chain joins TRBV7-2 and TRBJ1-2, with 9 nucleotides matching TRBD1. The ends lost 0 bases at V and 1 base at J; junction bases unmatched: 6. Germline V gene lookup returns CDR1 SGHTA and CDR2 FQGNSA. There are 17 residues in the CDR3. CDR3 amino acids: CASSLATGGWGNYGYTF. The CDR3 DNA reads as TGTGCCAGCAGCTTAGCGACAGGGGGGTGGGGTAACTATGGCTACACCTTC.

This clone has only a few counts. The V and J genes are TRBV19 and TRBJ2-7; D ambiguous. From germline, CDR1 is LNHDA and CDR2 SQIVND (reference sequence). This CDR3 has 12 amino acids. Trimming took 4 bases from V and 6 from J, leaving 10 bases between them. In DNA form, the CDR3 reads TGTGCCAGTAGTACACCCGTCGGCGAGCAGTACTTC. This gives the protein CASSTPVGEQYF. Complete variable domain (other parts from reference TRBV19 and TRBJ2-7): DGGITQSPKYLFRKEGQNVTLSCEQNLNHDAMYWYRQDPGQGLRLIYYSQIVNDFQKGDIAEGYSVSREKKESFPLTVTSAQKNPTAFYLCASSTPVGEQYFGPGTRLTVT.

The chain recombines TRBV9 with TRBJ2-1, with D possibly being TRBD2 (5 bases). This CDR3 contains 12 residues. The germline V gene has CDR1 SGDLS and CDR2 YYNGEE. V was trimmed by 4 bases and J by 7 bases, leaving 9 bases between them. CDR3 region: CASSLQRNEQFF. In DNA, the CDR3 is TGTGCCAGCAGCCTCCAGCGGAATGAGCAGTTCTTC.

The chain joins TRBV28 to TRBJ2-3, with a possible D match to TRBD1 (5 bases). There are 14 residues in the CDR3. In germline, CDR1 is MDHEN, CDR2 SYDVKM. The V gene lost 3 bases and the J gene lost 5 bases, with 12 bases spanning the gap. The CDR3 DNA is TGTGCCAGCAGTTTTGGTGGGGCGAGAGATACGCAGTATTTT. Protein product: CASSFGGARDTQYF.

This sequence joins TRBV29-1 and TRBJ2-7, with D tentatively TRBD2 (6 bases). The germline CDR1 and CDR2 sequences are SQVTM and ANQGSEA. Trimming removed 5 bases at V and 7 bases at J, with 18 bases between. This CDR3 region has 13 residues. The CDR3 region is CSVPGLGVEEQYF. CDR3 DNA: TGCAGCGTTCCGGGACTGGGCGTAGAAGAGCAGTACTTC.

This clone was detected once. V gene TRBV28 combines with J gene TRBJ1-5; D is unresolved. V was clipped by 2 bases and J by 2 bases, with 10 bases between them. Per germline, CDR1 MDHEN and CDR2 SYDVKM. This CDR3 is built from 15 residues. The CDR3 coding sequence is TGTGCCAGCAGTTTACCGGGTAGTCGCAATCAGCCCCAGCATTTT. It translates to CASSLPGSRNQPQHF.

The J gene is TRBJ2-7, the V gene TRBV6-4, with 9 bases lining up with TRBD2. The CDR3 sequence is 16 residues long. Trimming removed 3 bases from V and 4 bases from J; junction bases left unmatched: 10. CDR1 MRHNA and CDR2 SNTAGT come from the germline V gene. CDR3 sequence: CASSEDAGTSPYEQYF. CDR3 nucleotide sequence: TGTGCCAGCAGTGAAGACGCCGGGACTAGCCCATACGAGCAGTACTTC.